A single sample is the source of the 26 T cell receptor beta chains below, sequenced in a study of neoadjuvant nivolumab and ipilimumab in lung cancer. The assay was immunoSEQ multiplex PCR, and TCRdb's table has in-frame clones only and misses some. The sample carries 25,000 to 35,000 clones, more than 90% recorded once. The sequenced sample was peripheral blood, obtained after neoadjuvant nivolumab, alone or with ipilimumab, at or shortly before surgery. Every receptor here comes from an adult with non-small cell lung cancer.

By share of the sample, this clone is medium-sized (0.01 to 0.1%). Within the sample, other DNA sequences also encode this same CDR3. This chain connects TRBV27 to TRBJ1-1; D is ambiguous. CDR3 length: 13 amino acids. CDR1 MNHEY and CDR2 SMNVEV come from the germline V gene (reference sequence). V was cut by 6 bases and J by 0 bases, with 8 bases left in between. CDR3 loop: CASRVGVNTEAFF. The CDR3 DNA follows: TGTGCCAGCAGGGTAGGAGTGAACACTGAAGCTTTCTTT.

The chain couples TRBV5-1 to TRBJ2-7, with a tentative D call TRBD1 (6 bases). The CDR3 consists of 16 residues. Between the trimmed V and J ends, which lost 0 bases and 0 bases, there was a span of 13 bases. Germline-derived CDR1 and CDR2 are SGHRS and YFSETQ. CDR3 loop: CASSLGGQGASYEQYF. In DNA, the CDR3 is TGCGCCAGCAGCTTGGGGGGGCAAGGGGCCTCCTACGAGCAGTACTTC.

The chain has TRBV15 and TRBJ1-2, with D uncertain. With 0 bases removed from V and 8 bases from J, the gap between germline ends came to 16 bases. This CDR3 contains 15 residues. Germline assignment: CDR1 LNHNV and CDR2 YYDKDF (reference sequence). The CDR3 spells CATSRDYSLGSGYTF. For the CDR3, the DNA is TGTGCCACCAGCAGAGATTATAGTCTCGGGTCGGGCTACACCTTC.

The genes are TRBV13 and TRBJ1-2; TRBD1 might be the D (6 bases). The CDR3 length is 14 residues. Germline V lookup: CDR1 PRHDT, CDR2 FYEKMQ (reference sequence). Trimming stripped 1 base from V and 6 bases from J, with 12 bases between. CDR3: CASSLDQGTDGYTF. In nucleotides, the CDR3 is TGTGCCAGCAGCTTAGACCAGGGGACGGATGGCTACACCTTC.

The J gene is TRBJ2-2, the V gene TRBV5-1; the match to TRBD1 covers 10 bases. Germline CDR1 reads SGHRS; CDR2 reads YFSETQ. J was trimmed by 10 bases and V by 5 bases; bases with no gene match: 20. The CDR3 contains 18 residues. The CDR3 sequence is CASSRDYGTGARYPELFF. The CDR3 DNA reads TGCGCCAGCAGTCGTGACTACGGGACAGGGGCCCGTTACCCGGAGCTGTTTTTT. The whole variable domain, filled in from reference TRBV5-1 and TRBJ2-2, reads KAGVTQTPRYLIKTRGQQVTLSCSPISGHRSVSWYQQTPGQGLQFLFEYFSETQRNKGNFPGRFSGRQFSNSRSEMNVSTLELGDSALYLCASSRDYGTGARYPELFFGEGSRLTVL.

The V call is TRBV18, the J call TRBJ2-7, with D tentatively TRBD1 (6 bases). The CDR3 totals 15 residues. V was cut by 1 base and J by 2 bases, with 12 bases left in between. Germline V lookup: CDR1 KGHSH, CDR2 LQKENI. CDR3 nucleotides: TGTGCCAGCTCACCACGGATAGGGGGACCCTACGAGCAGTACTTC. Its protein product is CASSPRIGGPYEQYF.

The chain joins TRBV5-4 to TRBJ1-3; D is perhaps TRBD1 (6 bases). Trimming removed 0 bases from V and 0 bases from J, with 10 bases in between. The CDR3 spans 16 residues. The V gene's germline CDR1 is SGHNT and CDR2 YYREEE (reference sequence). CDR3 nucleotide sequence: TGTGCCAGCAGCTTGGGGACAGCAACCTCTGGAAACACCATATATTTT. This sequence encodes CASSLGTATSGNTIYF.

This sequence joins TRBV27 and TRBJ2-7; D uncertain. V lost 6 bases, J lost 2 bases, and 11 bases lay in between. Germline CDR1 MNHEY, CDR2 SMNVEV (reference sequence). The CDR3 consists of 13 residues. The CDR3 here is CASSLGSTYEQYF. The CDR3 DNA is TGTGCCAGCAGCCTTGGATCCACCTACGAGCAGTACTTC.

Remarks on this clone: Within the sample, other DNA sequences also encode this same CDR3. The chain joins TRBV6-1 to TRBJ1-1; D unclear. Germline loops: CDR1 MNHNS, CDR2 SASEGT. CDR3 length equals 12 residues. V was shortened by 5 bases and J by 0 bases, with 4 bases between the two germline ends. The CDR3 loop is CASSPLNTEAFF. The DNA for the CDR3 is TGTGCCAGCAGTCCACTGAACACTGAAGCTTTCTTT.

This clone was detected once. The rearrangement links TRBV2 to TRBJ2-5, with 14 bases fitting TRBD2. J was trimmed by 5 bases and V by 2 bases; bases with no gene match: 4. This CDR3 is 16 amino acids long. Germline values: CDR1 SNHLY, CDR2 FYNNEI. Here the CDR3 reads CASSERGLAGAETQYF. The DNA for the CDR3 is TGTGCCAGCAGTGAAAGGGGACTAGCGGGAGCGGAGACCCAGTACTTC.

This clone was observed once. The chain joins TRBV11-2 to TRBJ1-3; tentatively, D is TRBD1 (6 bases). This CDR3 is built from 15 residues. In germline, CDR1 is SGHAT, CDR2 FQNNGV. V lost 5 bases and J lost 7, with 18 bases in between. The CDR3 loop is CASSPLRDTTNTIYF. The CDR3 bases are TGTGCCAGCAGCCCGCTCCGGGACACTACTAACACCATATATTTT.

This chain uses TRBV15 with TRBJ1-2; the match to TRBD1 covers 9 bases. There are 14 residues in the CDR3. Germline CDR1 is LNHNV and CDR2 is YYDKDF (reference sequence). Trimming cost V 0 bases and J 9 bases; bases outside gene matches: 5. CDR3 sequence reads: CATSREPGQGSYTF. The CDR3 DNA follows: TGTGCCACCAGCAGAGAACCAGGACAGGGGAGCTACACCTTC. The variable domain in full, completed from reference TRBV15 and TRBJ1-2, reads DAMVIQNPRYQVTQFGKPVTLSCSQTLNHNVMYWYQQKSSQAPKLLFHYYDKDFNNEADTPDNFQSRRPNTSFCFLDIRSPGLGDTAMYLCATSREPGQGSYTFGSGTRLTVV.

This rearrangement joins TRBV7-9 to TRBJ1-2; 7 nucleotides match TRBD1. V shed 4 bases and J 6 bases; nucleotides not matched to a gene: 14. CDR1 is SEHNR, CDR2 FQNEAQ, per germline (reference sequence). The CDR3 extends over 16 amino acids. CDR3 sequence (DNA): TGTGCCAGCAGCTCCCCAGGGACAGCAACCTGGGATGGCTACACCTTC. Translating gives CASSSPGTATWDGYTF.

The chain employs TRBV7-7 and TRBJ2-5; TRBD1 matches 11 bases. CDR3 length: 16 residues. Trimming removed 5 bases from V and 1 base from J; junction bases left unmatched: 6. Germline V CDR1 and CDR2: SSHAT, FNYEAQ (reference sequence). Here the CDR3 reads CASSPGGTGGQETQYF. The CDR3 DNA reads as TGTGCCAGCAGCCCAGGGGGGACAGGGGGCCAAGAGACCCAGTACTTC.

This rearrangement joins TRBV7-2 to TRBJ2-3; no firm D call. There are 13 residues in the CDR3. Trimming removed 5 bases from V and 10 bases from J, with 16 bases in between. Germline V lookup: CDR1 SGHTA, CDR2 FQGNSA. CDR3 loop: CASSLRQTRSQYF. Here the CDR3 DNA reads TGTGCCAGCAGCCTGCGACAAACCCGATCGCAGTATTTT. Full variable domain (remainder filled in from reference TRBV7-2 and TRBJ2-3): GAGVSQSPSNKVTEKGKDVELRCDPISGHTALYWYRQSLGQGLEFLIYFQGNSAPDKSGLPSDRFSAERTGGSVSTLTIQRTQQEDSAVYLCASSLRQTRSQYFGPGTRLTVL.

The rearrangement links TRBV5-1 to TRBJ2-2, with D possibly being TRBD1 (5 bases). The CDR3 covers 16 residues. Germline CDR1 and CDR2: SGHRS and YFSETQ. Trimming shortened V by 4 bases and J by 1 base, and 14 bases separated the two germline ends. CDR3 residues: CASSLDSLENTGELFF. The CDR3 DNA sequence: TGCGCCAGCAGCCTAGACAGTCTGGAGAACACCGGGGAGCTGTTTTTT.

This chain joins TRBV2 and TRBJ1-3; TRBD1 is a possible D gene (5 bases). This CDR3 is 17 amino acids long. V lost 4 bases to trimming and J lost 0 bases, with 16 bases between them. Germline CDR1 reads SNHLY; CDR2 reads FYNNEI. The chain's CDR3 is CASSALKGRISGNTIYF. The CDR3 DNA follows: TGTGCCAGCAGTGCCCTTAAGGGACGGATCTCTGGAAACACCATATATTTT.

V usage is TRBV7-8 and J usage is TRBJ2-7; TRBD1 aligns across 8 bases. Per the germline V gene, CDR1 is SGHVS and CDR2 is FQNEAQ. The length of the CDR3 is 16 residues. The junction had 8 bases not matched to a gene; V was cut back by 1 base and J by 3 bases. CDR3 in amino acids: CASSLDAGTGLYEQYF. The CDR3 nucleotides read TGTGCCAGCAGCTTAGACGCCGGGACAGGCCTCTACGAGCAGTACTTC.

CDR3 in amino acids: CSGGIMNTEAFF. The DNA for the CDR3 is TGCAGCGGGGGTATAATGAACACTGAAGCTTTCTTT. The chain links TRBV29-1 to TRBJ1-1; D uncertain. V was trimmed by 7 bases and J by 0 bases, leaving 9 bases between them. Germline V gives CDR1 SQVTM, CDR2 ANQGSEA. This CDR3 has 12 residues.

The rearrangement uses TRBV10-3 and TRBJ1-2; D is uncertain. The CDR3 is 13 residues long. V dropped 0 bases and J dropped 4 bases, with 6 bases sitting between them. Germline V gene lookup returns CDR1 ENHRY and CDR2 SYGVKD. This CDR3 is CAISESSSYGYTF. The CDR3 DNA is TGTGCCATCAGTGAGTCTAGCAGCTATGGCTACACCTTC.

V usage is TRBV6-1 and J usage is TRBJ2-2, with 11 bases identical to TRBD1. The CDR3 sequence is 15 residues long. The V segment lost 6 bases and the J segment 4 bases; nucleotides outside the gene matches: 4. Germline lookup yields CDR1 MNHNS and CDR2 SASEGT. The CDR3 DNA follows: TGTGCCAGCAGGGCCGGGACAGGGGGCACCGGGGAGCTGTTTTTT. Translating gives CASRAGTGGTGELFF.

The chain is built from TRBV5-1 and TRBJ2-3; D gene uncertain. CDR1 is SGHRS, CDR2 YFSETQ, per germline. CDR3 length equals 12 residues. V lost 4 bases to trimming and J lost 4 bases, with 7 bases between them. The CDR3 coding sequence is TGCGCCAGCAGCCTACCGTCAGATACGCAGTATTTT. Amino acid sequence: CASSLPSDTQYF.

This clone was detected once. The CDR3 loop is CASSRTGTGANVLTF. The CDR3 DNA is TGTGCCAGCAGTCGCACAGGGACTGGGGCCAACGTCCTGACTTTC. J is TRBJ2-6 and V is TRBV28; tentative D call: TRBD1 (6 bases). With 5 bases removed from V and 2 bases from J, the gap between germline ends came to 10 bases. CDR3 length: 15 amino acids. Per germline, CDR1 MDHEN and CDR2 SYDVKM.

The chain couples TRBV4-2 to TRBJ1-1; D is ambiguous. Germline V gene data show CDR1 as LGHNA and CDR2 as YNFKEQ. The CDR3 has 14 amino acids. Trimming removed 4 bases from V and 3 bases from J, with 12 bases in between. DNA of the CDR3: TGTGCCAGCAGCCCCCCCAACGGGTACACTGAAGCTTTCTTT. Residues: CASSPPNGYTEAFF.

Turning to this clone: The sample has other DNA sequences that encode this CDR3 too. The chain couples TRBV7-9 to TRBJ1-1; D remains ambiguous. CDR3 length equals 13 residues. Germline V gene data show CDR1 as SEHNR and CDR2 as FQNEAQ (reference sequence). V was shortened by 1 base and J by 1 base, with 4 bases between the two germline ends. CDR3 coding DNA: TGTGCCAGCAGCTTAGGGGAGAACACTGAAGCTTTCTTT. The encoded protein is CASSLGENTEAFF.

This sequence joins TRBV18 and TRBJ2-3, with 9 bases lining up with TRBD2. The CDR3 has 17 residues. The germline CDR1 and CDR2 sequences are KGHSH and LQKENI. V shed 3 bases, J shed 2 bases, and the junction held 9 bases outside the gene matches. As DNA, the CDR3 is TGTGCCAGCTCACCCTATAGGCGGGAGGGTGTCACAGATACGCAGTATTTT. It encodes CASSPYRREGVTDTQYF.